The T cell receptor beta chain under discussion was sequenced for a study of cytomegalovirus exposure and HLA in healthy donors. With 60 Vbeta and 13 Jbeta primers, the PCR was carried out. The protocol was immunoSEQ multiplex PCR, while the TCRdb copy is restricted to in-frame clones and leaves out a portion. Counted here are approximately 180,000 clones, around four fifths occurring once; the ten biggest clones make up approximately 1%. The CDR3 is 15 residues long. Germline V lookup: CDR1 MNHEY, CDR2 SVGAGI. V lost 3 bases to trimming and J lost 0 bases, with 9 bases between them. This receptor was taken from a woman aged 40-49 years in good health and CMV-seronegative. The V gene is TRBV6-5, the J gene TRBJ1-3; tentative D call: TRBD1 (6 bases). The sequenced sample was PBMCs. The CDR3 DNA sequence: TGTGCCAGCAGTTATGACAGGACCTCTGGAAACACCATATATTTT. Residues: CASSYDRTSGNTIYF.